Below, 31 T cell receptor beta chains from the same sample are listed, as sequenced in a study of shared T cell receptors in the human thymus. The protocol was immunoSEQ multiplex PCR, while the TCRdb copy is restricted to in-frame clones and leaves out a portion. The sample holds 550,000 to 800,000 clones, approximately 83% seen once. This sample was shared with a second study, whose subject was human thymus T cells.

The sequencing sample was made of thymocytes. Source of these receptors: a girl less than two years old with a congenital heart defect.

The rearrangement uses TRBV6-6 and TRBJ2-3; a weak D match, TRBD1 (5 bases). This CDR3 spans 14 amino acids. Looked up from germline, CDR1 is MNHNY and CDR2 is SVGAGI (reference sequence). V was cut by 3 bases and J by 8 bases, with 15 bases left in between. The CDR3 sequence is CASSYDNSQGTQYF. The CDR3, as DNA: TGTGCCAGCAGTTATGACAACTCGCAGGGTACGCAGTATTTT.

The chain is built from TRBV7-6 and TRBJ2-7; 12 nucleotides agree with TRBD1. The CDR3 is 15 amino acids. J lost 7 bases, V lost 5 bases, and 9 bases had no gene match. The germline CDR1 and CDR2 sequences are SGHVS and FNYEAQ. The CDR3 DNA reads as TGTGCCAGCAGCCCCTGGGGGGACAGGGGGCGTGAGCAGTACTTC. This codes for CASSPWGDRGREQYF.

The chain combines TRBV10-3 with TRBJ1-3; a possible D gene is TRBD1 (6 bases). The CDR3 contains 15 residues. The germline CDR1 and CDR2 sequences are ENHRY and SYGVKD. Trimming stripped 11 bases from V and 4 bases from J, with 21 bases between. The CDR3 DNA reads as TGTGCCTCGGGAAGCAGGGGATCGGAAGGAAACACCATATATTTT. Its protein product is CASGSRGSEGNTIYF.

The rearrangement joins TRBV7-2 to TRBJ1-2; possibly TRBD1 for D (6 bases). Trimming removed 4 bases at V and 6 bases at J, with 15 bases between. The germline V gene has CDR1 SGHTA and CDR2 FQGNSA. This CDR3 contains 14 residues. The CDR3 here is CASSSEQGGNGYTF. CDR3 coding DNA: TGTGCCAGCAGCTCAGAACAGGGTGGAAATGGCTACACCTTC.

The V call is TRBV5-1, the J call TRBJ1-6; perhaps TRBD1 as D (5 bases). The germline V and J ends were trimmed by 4 bases and 12 bases, with 11 bases remaining between them. From germline, CDR1 is SGHRS and CDR2 YFSETQ. This CDR3 is built from 12 residues. For the CDR3, the DNA is TGCGCCAGCAGCCCGGCGGGGGGACCCCTCCACTTT. Its protein is CASSPAGGPLHF. Variable domain in full (rest from reference TRBV5-1 and TRBJ1-6): KAGVTQTPRYLIKTRGQQVTLSCSPISGHRSVSWYQQTPGQGLQFLFEYFSETQRNKGNFPGRFSGRQFSNSRSEMNVSTLELGDSALYLCASSPAGGPLHFGNGTRLTVT.

The V gene is TRBV4-3, the J gene TRBJ1-2, with 9 bases lining up with TRBD1. Germline assignment: CDR1 LGHNA and CDR2 YSLEER. The CDR3 is 16 residues long. V lost 1 base, J lost 4 bases, and 7 bases stayed unmatched. The CDR3 region has the DNA TGCGCCAGCAGCCAAGCTAGGACAGGGGACTTCTATGGCTACACCTTC. It encodes CASSQARTGDFYGYTF.

The chain employs TRBV2 and TRBJ1-3; no clear D gene. Germline V gene data show CDR1 as SNHLY and CDR2 as FYNNEI. CDR3 length: 20 amino acids. Trimming removed 2 bases at V and 0 bases at J, with 23 bases between. CDR3 in amino acids: CASSEFIRLPSAISGNTIYF. The CDR3, as DNA: TGTGCCAGCAGTGAATTTATCCGCCTACCATCAGCGATCTCTGGAAACACCATATATTTT. Based on the CDR3 plus reference TRBV2 and TRBJ1-3, the full variable domain is EPEVTQTPSHQVTQMGQEVILRCVPISNHLYFYWYRQILGQKVEFLVSFYNNEISEKSEIFDDQFSVERPDGSNFTLKIRSTKLEDSAMYFCASSEFIRLPSAISGNTIYFGEGSWLTVV.

This chain joins TRBV9 and TRBJ1-1; possible D gene TRBD1, 5 bases. The CDR3 sequence is 14 residues long. Germline V lookup: CDR1 SGDLS, CDR2 YYNGEE. Trimming removed 0 bases from V and 5 bases from J, with 11 bases in between. In DNA form, the CDR3 reads TGTGCCAGCAGCGTAGTGTCGGGGGAAACTGAAGCTTTCTTT. Translating it yields CASSVVSGETEAFF.

This chain connects TRBV29-1 to TRBJ1-2; TRBD1 matches at 7 bases. The germline CDR1 and CDR2 sequences are SQVTM and ANQGSEA. Germline trimming cut 6 bases from V and 5 bases from J; bases unmatched to any gene: 12. CDR3 length: 14 amino acids. CDR3 nucleotides: TGCAGCGTAGCCCAGACAGGGACTTTTTATGGCTACACCTTC. It encodes CSVAQTGTFYGYTF.

The chain employs TRBV15 and TRBJ2-7; 10 bases are a match to TRBD2. Germline loops: CDR1 LNHNV, CDR2 YYDKDF (reference sequence). V dropped 2 bases and J dropped 2; count of bases not matched to a gene: 9. The CDR3 extends over 17 amino acids. The CDR3, as DNA: TGTGCCACCAGCAGAAGATACGGGACTAGCGACCCCTACGAGCAGTACTTC. It encodes CATSRRYGTSDPYEQYF.

This sequence joins TRBV4-1 and TRBJ2-1; 8 bases align to TRBD1. The CDR3 consists of 14 residues. Per germline, CDR1 MGHRA and CDR2 YSYEKL. Unmatched junction bases numbered 2, after V lost 1 base and J lost 6 bases. This CDR3 is CASSQGQGANEQFF. DNA of the CDR3: TGCGCCAGCAGCCAAGGTCAGGGGGCCAATGAGCAGTTCTTC.

In this sample, this clone turned up once. This chain joins TRBV30 and TRBJ2-7; TRBD2 is a possible D gene (7 bases). V gave up 7 bases and J gave up 6 bases, with 10 bases separating them. Germline-derived CDR1 and CDR2 are GTSNPN and SVGIG (reference sequence). This CDR3 contains 10 residues. The CDR3 sequence: CAFGGREQYF. The CDR3 DNA is TGTGCCTTCGGGGGGCGCGAGCAGTACTTC.

Points on this clone: Other nucleotide sequences from this sample produce the same CDR3. This rearrangement joins TRBV27 to TRBJ1-5, with D perhaps TRBD1 (5 bases). The CDR3 contains 14 residues. The germline V gene encodes CDR1 MNHEY and CDR2 SMNVEV (reference sequence). Trimming cost V 1 base and J 4 bases, with 8 bases left between them. CDR3 sequence reads: CASSLLGVNQPQHF. Here the CDR3 DNA reads TGTGCCAGCAGTTTATTAGGGGTTAATCAGCCCCAGCATTTT.

J is TRBJ2-1 and V is TRBV27; 8 nucleotides match TRBD2. V was clipped by 2 bases and J by 9 bases; unmatched bases: 12. The V gene's germline CDR1 is MNHEY and CDR2 SMNVEV (reference sequence). The CDR3 extends over 16 amino acids. The CDR3 protein is CASSLAPGTSFPEQFF. The CDR3 DNA follows: TGTGCCAGCAGTTTAGCCCCCGGGACTAGTTTCCCTGAGCAGTTCTTC.

The V gene is TRBV9, the J gene TRBJ1-2, with TRBD1 matching 8 bases. This CDR3 is 17 amino acids long. V gave up 4 bases and J gave up 3 bases; unmatched junction bases: 14. Germline loops: CDR1 SGDLS, CDR2 YYNGEE. Here the CDR3 reads CASSPLPSGTGHYGYTF. The CDR3 bases are TGTGCCAGCAGCCCTCTCCCTTCCGGGACAGGACACTATGGCTACACCTTC.

This clone occurred once. This chain connects TRBV7-2 to TRBJ2-3; 16 positions match TRBD2. CDR1 and CDR2 from the germline V gene are SGHTA and FQGNSA. The CDR3 runs to 17 residues. J lost 6 bases, V lost 5 bases, and 8 bases had no gene match. The CDR3 sequence is CASSPGLAGGPEDTQYF. CDR3 DNA sequence: TGTGCCAGCAGCCCGGGACTAGCGGGGGGGCCGGAGGATACGCAGTATTTT. Full variable domain (rest looked up from reference TRBV7-2 and TRBJ2-3): GAGVSQSPSNKVTEKGKDVELRCDPISGHTALYWYRQSLGQGLEFLIYFQGNSAPDKSGLPSDRFSAERTGGSVSTLTIQRTQQEDSAVYLCASSPGLAGGPEDTQYFGPGTRLTVL.

The rearrangement joins TRBV6-6 to TRBJ2-3; a possible D gene is TRBD2 (5 bases). Germline lookup yields CDR1 MNHNY and CDR2 SVGAGI (reference sequence). This CDR3 is built from 13 residues. Trimming left V 6 bases short and J 12 bases short, with 19 bases between. CDR3 nucleotide sequence: TGTGCCAGCAGCCCGAAGCAGCGGATTAAACAGTATTTT. Encoded protein: CASSPKQRIKQYF.

V and J are TRBV4-1 and TRBJ2-3; TRBD2 agrees at 10 bases. Trimming at V came to 1 base and at J to 3 bases, leaving 4 bases not matched to a gene. The CDR3 consists of 16 residues. CDR1 is MGHRA and CDR2 is YSYEKL in the germline V gene. CDR3 sequence: CASSQGTSGKTDTQYF. CDR3 coding DNA: TGCGCCAGCAGCCAAGGGACTAGCGGTAAGACAGATACGCAGTATTTT.

The chain carries TRBV27 and TRBJ2-1; TRBD1 aligns across 12 bases. Losses at the gene ends were 6 bases for V and 6 bases for J; bases not matched to a gene: 6. This CDR3 comprises 15 residues. Germline V gene data show CDR1 as MNHEY and CDR2 as SMNVEV (reference sequence). CDR3 amino acids: CASRTWDRGLNEQFF. The DNA for the CDR3 is TGTGCCAGCAGGACTTGGGACAGGGGGCTCAATGAGCAGTTCTTC.

The chain recombines TRBV7-6 with TRBJ2-7; TRBD2 matches 14 bases. Germline CDR1 and CDR2: SGHVS and FNYEAQ. CDR3 length: 18 residues. V shed 3 bases, J shed 0 bases, and the junction held 7 bases outside the gene matches. The CDR3 nucleotides read TGTGCCAGCAGCTTGAGGACTAGCGGGGGGATTAGCTCCTACGAGCAGTACTTC. Translating gives CASSLRTSGGISSYEQYF.

The chain is built from TRBV5-1 and TRBJ2-1; 9 positions agree with TRBD2. Trimming cost V 2 bases and J 8 bases; bases outside gene matches: 14. The CDR3 is made up of 17 amino acids. CDR1 and CDR2 from the germline V gene are SGHRS and YFSETQ. CDR3 DNA: TGCGCCAGCAGCTTCCCTACCCCCGGGACTAGCCTGTATGAGCAGTTCTTC. This encodes CASSFPTPGTSLYEQFF. Variable domain in full (rest from reference TRBV5-1 and TRBJ2-1): KAGVTQTPRYLIKTRGQQVTLSCSPISGHRSVSWYQQTPGQGLQFLFEYFSETQRNKGNFPGRFSGRQFSNSRSEMNVSTLELGDSALYLCASSFPTPGTSLYEQFFGPGTRLTVL.

The chain couples TRBV7-2 to TRBJ2-2; maybe TRBD1 (6 bases). V was trimmed by 2 bases and J by 6 bases, leaving 10 bases between them. Germline V gives CDR1 SGHTA, CDR2 FQGNSA. CDR3 length: 14 residues. The CDR3, as DNA: TGTGCCAGCAGCTTACCAGGGGTTTCCGGGGAGCTGTTTTTT. Translated: CASSLPGVSGELFF.

The chain couples TRBV5-6 to TRBJ2-4; D may be TRBD2 (6 bases). CDR3 size: 15 residues. V was cut by 6 bases and J by 0 bases, with 13 bases left in between. Germline V gene data show CDR1 as SGHDT and CDR2 as YYEEEE. The CDR3 spells CASKEGPVAKNIQYF. CDR3 nucleotide sequence: TGTGCCAGCAAGGAGGGTCCAGTAGCCAAAAACATTCAGTACTTC. The full variable domain, rest sourced from reference TRBV5-6 and TRBJ2-4, is DAGVTQSPTHLIKTRGQQVTLRCSPKSGHDTVSWYQQALGQGPQFIFQYYEEEERQRGNFPDRFSGHQFPNYSSELNVNALLLGDSALYLCASKEGPVAKNIQYFGAGTRLSVL.

The CDR3 sequence: CASSASNQPQHF. The CDR3 region has the DNA TGTGCCAGCAGTGCGAGCAATCAGCCCCAGCATTTT. The V and J genes are TRBV6-1 and TRBJ1-5; D uncertain. CDR3 length: 12 amino acids. Germline V gives CDR1 MNHNS, CDR2 SASEGT. V lost 4 bases and J lost 1, with 2 bases in between.

The CDR3 sequence is CASSLRTEEGAQETQYF. As DNA, the CDR3 is TGTGCCAGCAGCCTCCGGACAGAGGAAGGTGCACAAGAGACCCAGTACTTC. The chain is built from TRBV5-5 and TRBJ2-5; a possible D gene is TRBD1 (6 bases). V shed 4 bases and J shed 2 bases, with 21 bases lying between them. The CDR3 contains 17 residues. Germline assignment: CDR1 SGHKS and CDR2 YYEKEE (reference sequence).

The chain is built from TRBV27 and TRBJ1-1; unclear D gene. V was pared by 6 bases and J by 6 bases, with 8 bases between. CDR3 length: 11 amino acids. In germline, CDR1 is MNHEY, CDR2 SMNVEV (reference sequence). The CDR3 is CASRSRSEAFF. The CDR3 DNA reads TGTGCCAGCAGGTCCCGGTCTGAAGCTTTCTTT.

The chain has TRBV4-1 and TRBJ2-7, with 9 bases fitting TRBD1. Trimming at V came to 1 base and at J to 2 bases, leaving 6 bases not matched to a gene. CDR3 length equals 16 residues. Germline CDR1 and CDR2: MGHRA and YSYEKL. CDR3 in DNA: TGCGCCAGCAGCCAAGTCCTTGGACAGGGGACCTACGAGCAGTACTTC. This sequence encodes CASSQVLGQGTYEQYF.

The chain links TRBV19 to TRBJ1-1; the match to TRBD1 covers 8 bases. This CDR3 is 13 amino acids long. V was pared by 11 bases and J by 1 base, with 6 bases of the junction left unmatched. Germline V CDR1 and CDR2: LNHDA, SQIVND (reference sequence). The CDR3 nucleotides are TGTGCCGTATCGGGACAGGAGAACACTGAAGCTTTCTTT. Translating it yields CAVSGQENTEAFF.

The gene calls are TRBV13 and TRBJ2-2, with D maybe TRBD1 (5 bases). Germline values: CDR1 PRHDT, CDR2 FYEKMQ (reference sequence). Trimming took 5 bases from V and 2 from J, leaving 15 bases between them. The CDR3 extends over 16 amino acids. CDR3 coding DNA: TGTGCCAGCAGCATCCCAGCAGGGCCAAACACCGGGGAGCTGTTTTTT. Translating it yields CASSIPAGPNTGELFF.

This clone showed up just a few times. The rearrangement links TRBV5-4 to TRBJ2-7; 7 bases are shared with TRBD1. CDR3 length: 13 residues. From germline, CDR1 is SGHNT and CDR2 YYREEE (reference sequence). Trimming removed 2 bases from V and 2 bases from J; junction bases left unmatched: 1. The CDR3 is CASSLQGTYEQYF. In nucleotides, the CDR3 is TGTGCCAGCAGCTTACAGGGGACCTACGAGCAGTACTTC.

In this sample, this clone turned up a few times. The chain is built from TRBV10-2 and TRBJ2-7, with TRBD2 identical over 13 bases. V lost 6 bases to trimming and J lost 6 bases; unmatched junction nucleotides: 17. Germline V gives CDR1 WSHSY, CDR2 SAAADI. This CDR3 contains 18 residues. The DNA for the CDR3 is TGCGCCAGCAGAACCAGGACTAGCGGGGGATACGTACGGGTCGAGCAGTACTTC. This sequence encodes CASRTRTSGGYVRVEQYF.